This T cell receptor beta chain was profiled in a study of cytomegalovirus exposure and HLA in healthy donors. The donors (healthy individuals) were bone marrow donors. Researchers ran the PCR with 60 Vbeta and 13 Jbeta primers. Profiled with immunoSEQ multiplex PCR; TCRdb holds only in-frame clones, not every one. The sample lists around 19,000 clones, about 84% occurring once. Germline lookup yields CDR1 LNHNV and CDR2 YYDKDF (reference sequence). The V and J ends lost 3 bases and 1 base respectively, with 12 bases between them. The length of the CDR3 is 15 residues. The sequencing input was PBMCs. This receptor was taken from a human donor in good health. The chain combines TRBV15 with TRBJ1-1, with a tentative D call TRBD1 (5 bases). The DNA of the CDR3 is TGTGCCACCAGCAGGCGGCGGGGGGGGAACACTGAAGCTTTCTTT. This encodes CATSRRRGGNTEAFF.